These 9 T cell receptor beta chains came from one sample sequenced in a study of regulatory T cells in long-lasting Graves disease. Time point of the sample: newly diagnosed GD, antithyroid drugs for less than 3 months. The TCR library used RNA extracted from PBMCs. HTBI primers from iRepertoire and Arm-PCR of CDR3 regions yielded the TCR beta libraries. MiXCR, run by TCRdb on the multiplex PCR reads, gives a single entry per CDR3 protein. The table has about 620,000 distinct CDR3 sequences, around 15% seen once. These data also featured in a second study, about T cells in Graves' hyperthyroidism and ophthalmopathy.

The sequenced sample was peripheral blood mononuclear cells (PBMCs), obtained at new diagnosis, from a patient treated with antithyroid drugs. Every receptor here comes from a woman between 25 and 40 years old with Graves disease.

This clonotype was seen repeatedly, ten times or more. The rearrangement joins TRBV29-1 to TRBJ2-3, with D possibly matching TRBD2 (8 bases). Per germline, CDR1 SQVTM and CDR2 ANQGSEA. CDR3 length equals 15 residues. V lost 2 bases and J lost 6, with 18 bases in between. The CDR3 region is CSVERGLEGADTQYF. The CDR3, as DNA: TGCAGCGTTGAAAGGGGACTAGAGGGGGCCGATACGCAGTATTTT.

This clonotype has a handful of counts. This chain joins TRBV24-1 and TRBJ1-2; D not resolved. Trimming took off 4 bases at V and 2 bases at J, with 10 bases between the two ends. Looked up from germline, CDR1 is KGHDR and CDR2 is SFDVKD. The CDR3 extends over 14 amino acids. The CDR3 sequence is CATSDSGRNYGYTF. The CDR3, as DNA: TGTGCCACCAGTGACTCTGGACGGAACTATGGCTACACCTTC.

This clonotype was seen ten or more times. The V gene is TRBV12-3 or TRBV12-4, the J gene TRBJ2-7, with D hard to call. The CDR3 contains 14 residues. Deletions cut 1 base from V and 2 bases from J, with 9 bases between. The CDR3 reads CASSLEDGPYEQYF. DNA of the CDR3: TGTGCCAGCAGTTTAGAGGACGGACCCTACGAGCAGTACTTC.

This clonotype turned up a few times. The V and J genes are TRBV3-1 and TRBJ1-5; a weak D match, TRBD1 (6 bases). CDR1 and CDR2 (germline): LGHDT, YNNKEL (reference sequence). The V end lost 1 base, the J end lost 4 bases, and 11 bases lay between the germline ends. This CDR3 spans 15 amino acids. For the CDR3, the DNA is TGTGCCAGCAGCCAAGGGGCAGGGGCAAATCAGCCCCAGCATTTT. It codes for CASSQGAGANQPQHF.

This clonotype appeared once. One base separates it from a far larger clone, so it is likely a read error. The chain has TRBV7-9 and TRBJ1-4; possibly TRBD1 for D (5 bases). CDR3 size: 16 residues. CDR1 and CDR2 from the germline V gene are SEHNR and FQNEAQ (reference sequence). Between the trimmed V and J ends, which lost 2 bases and 5 bases, there was a span of 15 bases. Here the CDR3 DNA reads TGTGCCAGCAGCTTAAAACTCACAGGACTGAATGAAAAACTGTTTTTT. Encoded protein: CASSLKLTGLNEKLFF.

DNA for the CDR3: TGTGCCAGTAGTATAGAAGGCCGGGGGGTCGTTGGGACAGGGTCCATTCAGTACTTC. It codes for CASSIEGRGVVGTGSIQYF. J is TRBJ2-4 and V is TRBV19; TRBD1 matches at 9 bases. CDR1 and CDR2 (germline): LNHDA, SQIVND (reference sequence). The CDR3 totals 19 residues. The J segment lost 9 bases and the V segment lost 0 bases, leaving 18 bases of the junction unmatched.

This chain connects TRBV20-1 to TRBJ2-7; 14 nucleotides align to TRBD2. Germline CDR1 is DFQATT and CDR2 is SNEGSKA (reference sequence). V shed 1 base, J shed 5 bases, and the junction held 7 bases outside the gene matches. The CDR3 is made up of 16 amino acids. CDR3 region: CSARGGTSGSTDEQYF. The DNA of the CDR3 is TGCAGTGCTAGAGGCGGGACTAGCGGGAGTACCGACGAGCAGTACTTC.

This clonotype was detected ten times or more. The DNA for the CDR3 is TGTGCCAGCCGGGACAGGGGAAGTACTGGGGCCAACGTCCTGACTTTC. Translated, it gives CASRDRGSTGANVLTF. This sequence joins TRBV2 and TRBJ2-6; TRBD1 matches 10 bases. This CDR3 has 16 residues. Germline V lookup: CDR1 SNHLY, CDR2 FYNNEI. The V gene end was trimmed by 8 bases and the J gene end by 2 bases; junction bases not matched to a gene: 6.

This clonotype occurred a few times. V gene TRBV30 combines with J gene TRBJ2-1; weak D call: TRBD2 (7 bases). The CDR3 loop spans 17 amino acids. Between the trimmed V and J ends, which lost 5 bases and 1 base, there was a span of 21 bases. Germline CDR1 and CDR2: GTSNPN and SVGIG (reference sequence). The CDR3 DNA sequence: TGTGCCTGGGAGGAAGGCGGGGGCCTTGTATCCTACAATGAGCAGTTCTTC. Amino acids: CAWEEGGGLVSYNEQFF.